This note documents a single T cell receptor (beta chain) sequence. Its antigen remains unidentified. There are no base qualities to consult, and no much larger clone falls within one base. Unmatched junction bases come to 6, with V trimmed by 2 bases and J by 4 bases. The CDR3 runs 15 amino acids, cysteine and phenylalanine included. This entry keeps only the CDR3 DNA: 45 bases, framed from base 1. CDR1 and CDR2 were assigned from the germline V gene (reference sequence) as MNHEY and SMNVEV. This record belongs to a study of shared clonotypes between healthy human individuals (dated by TCRdb to 2019 to 2021). A note on the overall study: A couple of women and a few men aged 18 to 49 years were included in the cohort. For each donor, three plates each were used for CD4 naive and CD4 memory, two plates were used for CD8 naive, and one plate was used for CD8 memory. The study deeply sequenced blood TCR repertoires of about 5 healthy adults to estimate repertoire size and the extent of clonotype sharing between individuals. To increase sequencing depth and limit assay-specific biases, different laboratories used diverse techniques to prepare libraries and sequence TCR repertoires. Each donor's leukapheresis produced roughly between roughly 0.94 and 9.5 billion PBMCs.

What the authors observed across the whole study: Sampling was limited to blood, and TCR repertoires in tissue likely differ from TCR repertoires in blood. Incomplete sequencing was indicated by rarefaction of sorted-subset datasets, despite the large sequencing depth. Higher generation probabilities were observed for clonotypes shared by all four sorted-subset donors than for non-shared clonotypes. Because the study included a small number of donors, the genetic and exposure-history diversity represented was limited. Naive subsets generally had larger estimated clonotype richness than memory subsets. Based on pairwise subsampling, the degree of clonotype sharing among donors was expected to be affected by sequencing depth. Across several donors, roughly 5% of naive CD4, 3% to 3.5% of naive CD8, about 2.3% of memory CD4, and about 0.44% of memory CD8 clonotypes were shared.

Donors were healthy HIV-negative adults with no recently reported acute infections or vaccinations. Every donor was a Caucasian adult living in Nashville, Tennessee, USA. CD4+ T cells were enriched by magnetic negative selection, after which naive cells were positively selected on CD45RA and the negative fraction was taken as the memory subset. Blood was collected by leukapheresis, and PBMCs were isolated by Ficoll-Histopaque density gradient centrifugation and then cryopreserved in liquid nitrogen vapor phase. Analytical flow cytometry was used to check the purity and quantity of each magnetically sorted T cell population. Genomic DNA was isolated from each sorted fraction and quantified by UV absorbance on a Nanodrop 2000c. Using the deep immunoSEQ assay, TCR CDR3 regions were amplified from genomic DNA by multiplex PCR. Extracted genomic DNA from each cell subset was spread evenly across all wells of several immunoSEQ 96-well plates, with each plate serving as a replicate. For sorted subsets, each replicate PCR was loaded with about 0.2 ug genomic DNA, equivalent to 30,000 or so T cell genomes. The purified libraries were quantified using a Qubit 3.0 fluorometer, sized with a Bioanalyzer 2100, and then quantified again using the KAPA Library Quantification kit. Every immunoSEQ 96-well plate was sequenced on a dedicated single-read 150-cycle Illumina NextSeq 550 flow cell. The published analysis was carried out like this. Because the immunoSEQ output held only junctional sequences and lacked quality scores, the filtering could not match the filtering applied to full-length reads. To assign V/J genes and CDR3, sequences were annotated using PyIR, a Python wrapper for IgBLAST v1.9, with IMGT germline references. Reads were removed for weak V/J assignments (E-value above 1e-6), missing CDR3, stop codons, out-of-frame junctions, or ambiguous translated residues. V3J clonotypes were defined by identical inferred V gene, J gene, and CDR3 amino acid sequence. To compute the percentage overlap between repertoires, the number of shared unique clonotypes was divided by the size of the smaller repertoire. Three approaches were used to assess repertoire richness: RTK rarefaction, the Chao1 estimator, and Recon v2.1 estimates of unobserved clonotypes. OLGA was used to compute generation probabilities for all TCRbeta clonotypes that the gDNA method yielded from a few donors. What TCRdb holds here is the immuneACCESS table cut down to in-frame rearrangements. Part of the clones is not present; checked against another copy, under half of the missing clones reflect an unresolved V gene, and the others are unexplained. V and J calls and clone size follow that table, whereas D and trimming were derived from the DNA. A total of approximately 700,000 clones appear in this sample, about 80% of them only once. Around 1.8% of the sample goes to the ten largest clones.

Sequencing was performed on memory CD4+ T cells sorted from blood. This specimen's cell subset or site label, interpreted: CD45RA-negative fraction. This TCR came from a woman aged 25 to 39 in good health. The chain employs TRBV27 and TRBJ2-7; TRBD2 fits 9 bases in the junction. For the CDR3, the sequence is CASSLGGRAFYEQYF. The nucleotide sequence is given as TGTGCCAGCAGTTTAGGCGGGAGGGCCTTTTACGAGCAGTACTTC.